Below are 5 T cell receptor beta chains sequenced from a single sample in a study of shared clonotypes between healthy human individuals. Data came from immunoSEQ multiplex PCR; TCRdb stores just in-frame clones and leaves some out. Of about 460,000 clones listed, 75% to 80% are singletons. Material for sequencing was PBMCs. The receptors derive from a woman in her thirties or forties in good health. Some clones in this sample may be carry-over from other donors' samples.

With respect to this clone: This sequence is one base from a far larger clone and is likely a read error. The sample carries other DNA sequences with the same CDR3. This chain joins TRBV28 and TRBJ1-2, with TRBD1 matching 7 bases. The germline gives CDR1 MDHEN, CDR2 SYDVKM. The J segment lost 4 bases and the V segment lost 7 bases, leaving 9 bases of the junction unmatched. The CDR3 has 14 amino acids. In DNA, the CDR3 is TGTGCCAGCAACGACGCTAGACAGGGCTATGGCTACACCTTC. Residues: CASNDARQGYGYTF.

CDR3 coding DNA: TGTGCCTGGAGTGTATTGGGCCCCTACGAGCAGTACTTC. This codes for CAWSVLGPYEQYF. The rearrangement links TRBV30 to TRBJ2-7; the D is unclear. Germline V gene sequence: CDR1 GTSNPN, CDR2 SVGIG (reference sequence). CDR3 length: 13 amino acids. Trimming removed 0 bases at V and 2 bases at J, with 8 bases between.

The CDR3 DNA is TGTGCCAGCAGAGGGACATCGAACACTGAAGCTTTCTTT. This sequence encodes CASRGTSNTEAFF. The chain uses TRBV6-5 and TRBJ1-1; weak D call: TRBD1 (6 bases). The CDR3 contains 13 residues. Looked up from germline, CDR1 is MNHEY and CDR2 is SVGAGI. V was cut by 6 bases and J by 1 base, with 9 bases left in between.

The J gene is TRBJ1-5, the V gene TRBV6-6; D remains ambiguous. Trimming took 5 bases from V and 4 from J, leaving 12 bases between them. CDR1 and CDR2 from the germline V gene are MNHNY and SVGAGI (reference sequence). The CDR3 is 14 amino acids. The CDR3 sequence: CASSTSDTNQPQHF. In DNA, the CDR3 is TGTGCCAGCAGTACTAGCGACACAAATCAGCCCCAGCATTTT.

This clone was seen a handful of times. V usage is TRBV6-6 and J usage is TRBJ1-6; TRBD1 aligns across 7 bases. The J segment lost 7 bases and the V segment lost 5 bases, leaving 5 bases of the junction unmatched. This CDR3 is 14 amino acids long. Looked up from germline, CDR1 is MNHNY and CDR2 is SVGAGI (reference sequence). The CDR3 DNA is TGTGCCAGCAGTGCCCGGGACAGCAATTCACCCCTCCACTTT. Translating gives CASSARDSNSPLHF.